One TCR beta chain is described in this entry. No cognate antigen has been identified for it. The sample holds no much larger clone one base away, and base qualities are not on file. Counted from cysteine to phenylalanine, this CDR3 has 13 amino acids. The kept DNA is CDR3 alone, 39 bases in frame from the first base. CDR1 and CDR2 were assigned from the germline V gene (reference sequence) as MNHEY and SMNVEV. V lost 3 bases and J lost 3 bases; the stretch between them is 6 bases long. This specimen's time point label, interpreted: about 28 days (+/-7) after the second vaccine dose. The treatment or condition tag for this specimen amounts to: meningococcal conjugate vaccine given as trial control. Vaccinee samples were obtained from the UK trials COV001 and COV002, which included a single-blind randomized controlled phase 2/3 trial of AZD1222 (ChAdOx1 nCoV-19) in healthy adults. Trial participant PBMC samples were collected at day 0 and day 28 after the second dose for TCRbeta chain sequencing.

The data are from a study of T cell responses to AZD1222 COVID-19 vaccine (dated by TCRdb to the early 2020s). Describing the broader study: TCR sequencing covered about 230 trial participants: 207 given two doses of AZD1222 and approximately 26 given two doses of MenACWY control vaccine. Enrollment into the trials was organized by age into subgroups of 18-55, 56-69 and 70-plus years, and those subgroups contained about 160, 30 and 59 TCR-sequenced participants, respectively.

The CDR3 regions of human TCRbeta chains were analyzed by immunosequencing. Concerning the study's data processing: Repertoire TCRs were matched against a reference library of SARS-CoV-2-specific TCRs generated with the MIRA antigen-specificity platform. Breadth meant the fraction of unique TCRs that were SARS-CoV-2-associated, whereas depth meant the fraction of total T cells that were SARS-CoV-2-associated. Using the MIRA data, each spike-specific TCR was assigned both to the spike region to which the TCR was reactive and to a CD4 or CD8 class. Log10-transformed breadth and depth values were compared by one-way ANOVA with Sidak's multiple comparisons tests. TCRdb retrieved this table from immuneACCESS and kept in-frame rearrangements only. Not all clones are present; in checked studies, unresolved V genes account for under half, and no reason is known for the remainder. V, J and clone size derive from that table, while D and trimming were established from the DNA sequence. The sample table holds 120,000 to 150,000 clones, of which about 89% were seen once. The biggest ten clones account for roughly 7.6% of the sample.

The paper's findings and limits, for the study overall: Participants were mostly white British and included more females than males, and it was suggested by the authors that clonal diversity may have been underestimated. Reportedly, close to half of the unique spike-specific TCRs recognized epitopes lying outside the regions that are mutated in the B.1.351 and B.1.1.7 variants. A significant rise in spike-specific TCR breadth and depth was observed after two AZD1222 doses relative to day 0 and relative to MenACWY recipients. Conclusions about previously exposed vaccinees are limited because only six or seven AZD1222 recipients were SARS-CoV-2 seropositive at baseline. The vaccine-associated CD4 TCRs covered the entire spike protein, and the dominant responses fell in regions 160-218 and 743-854. Because no day 14 peak-response samples were available, repertoires were characterized only after the peak T cell response. In the small 56-69-year group, the increase in depth fell short of significance, most likely because of low power.

This clonotype originated in an adult who received the MenACWY meningococcal vaccine as a control. The sequenced sample was peripheral blood, obtained 28 days after the second dose of the MenACWY control vaccine. This chain joins TRBV27 to TRBJ1-5, with the identity of the D gene unclear. The nucleotide sequence reads TGTGCCAGCAGTTTTAAGCCCAATCAGCCCCAGCATTTT. Translated, this gives CASSFKPNQPQHF.